These 5 T cell receptor beta chains came from one sample sequenced in a study of blood T cell repertoires in COVID-19. The protocol was immunoSEQ multiplex PCR, while the TCRdb copy is restricted to in-frame clones and leaves out a portion. Of under 300,000 clones detected, 90% to 95% appear once; the ten largest clones hold about 1.9%. The sequenced sample consisted of PBMCs or T cells enriched from blood (not recorded which). The receptors shown here come from a woman in her late teens or twenties who had recovered from COVID-19.

The rearrangement links TRBV11-1 to TRBJ2-3, with 7 bases matching TRBD2. This CDR3 is 16 amino acids long. V was pared by 3 bases and J by 2 bases, with 8 bases of the junction left unmatched. Germline CDR1 and CDR2: SGHAT and FQDESV (reference sequence). Here the CDR3 DNA reads TGTGCCAGCAGCTTCGGACTAGTCTATGACACAGATACGCAGTATTTT. This gives the protein CASSFGLVYDTDTQYF.

The chain carries TRBV7-2 and TRBJ1-6, with 8 positions matching TRBD1. Trimming at V came to 2 bases and at J to 6 bases, leaving 3 bases not matched to a gene. The germline gives CDR1 SGHTA, CDR2 FQGNSA. The CDR3 sequence is 15 residues long. The DNA of the CDR3 is TGTGCCAGCAGCTTATCCCAGGGGGCTAATTCACCCCTCCACTTT. The encoded protein is CASSLSQGANSPLHF.

V gene TRBV4-3 combines with J gene TRBJ1-2; D gene unclear. The length of the CDR3 is 15 residues. V lost 4 bases and J lost 4, with 16 bases in between. The germline V gene has CDR1 LGHNA and CDR2 YSLEER. The CDR3, as DNA: TGCGCCAGCAGCCCTTCCCCAAGTGGAGTCTATGGCTACACCTTC. This translates into CASSPSPSGVYGYTF.

The chain links TRBV5-5 to TRBJ1-4; D is unresolved. CDR3 size: 14 residues. The germline V and J ends were trimmed by 3 bases and 0 bases, with 6 bases remaining between them. CDR1 SGHKS and CDR2 YYEKEE come from the germline V gene (reference sequence). CDR3 coding DNA: TGTGCCAGCAGCTACACCTCAACTAATGAAAAACTGTTTTTT. Translation: CASSYTSTNEKLFF.

The rearrangement joins TRBV27 to TRBJ1-3; D may be TRBD1 (6 bases). Germline lookup yields CDR1 MNHEY and CDR2 SMNVEV (reference sequence). With 6 bases removed from V and 4 bases from J, the gap between germline ends came to 16 bases. The length of the CDR3 is 15 residues. The CDR3 spells CASRKQGRGGNTIYF. CDR3 sequence (DNA): TGTGCCAGCAGAAAACAGGGACGAGGAGGAAACACCATATATTTT.